A single sample is the source of the 31 T cell receptor beta chains below, sequenced in a study of blood T cell repertoires in COVID-19. This table comes from immunoSEQ multiplex PCR, and its TCRdb copy is limited to in-frame clones, with some not included. The sample holds some 170,000 clones, around 85% seen once. Sequencing was carried out using peripheral blood. The receptors here all came from a woman aged 55-75 years with acute or convalescent COVID-19.

The chain links TRBV7-3 to TRBJ1-1; D perhaps matches TRBD1 (6 bases). Per germline, CDR1 SGHTA and CDR2 FQGTGA. Trimming pared 1 base from V and 5 bases from J, leaving 8 bases between. CDR3 length: 13 amino acids. This CDR3 reads CASSLSQGTEAFF. CDR3 nucleotides: TGTGCCAGCAGCTTAAGCCAGGGGACTGAAGCTTTCTTT.

V and J are TRBV7-8 and TRBJ2-7; 7 positions match TRBD2. CDR1 and CDR2 (germline): SGHVS, FQNEAQ. The CDR3 is made up of 11 amino acids. The junction had 0 bases not matched to a gene; V was cut back by 5 bases and J by 5 bases. CDR3 residues: CASSREDEQYF. CDR3 nucleotide sequence: TGTGCCAGCAGCCGGGAGGACGAGCAGTACTTC.

In its sample, this clone was seen once. The chain recombines TRBV30 with TRBJ2-2; the D gene is possibly TRBD1 (5 bases). CDR1 and CDR2 (germline): GTSNPN, SVGIG (reference sequence). Trimming cost V 7 bases and J 4 bases, with 13 bases left between them. The CDR3 covers 13 residues. CDR3 amino acids: CASRGRGTGELFF. The CDR3 coding sequence is TGTGCCTCTAGGGGTAGAGGCACCGGGGAGCTGTTTTTT.

The CDR3 region has the DNA TGTGCCAGCAGTTCGGGACAGGGATACAATGAGCAGTTCTTC. The encoded protein is CASSSGQGYNEQFF. The rearrangement joins TRBV28 to TRBJ2-1, with TRBD1 identical over 9 bases. Trimming removed 4 bases from V and 4 bases from J; junction bases left unmatched: 2. CDR3 size: 14 residues. Germline V gene lookup returns CDR1 MDHEN and CDR2 SYDVKM.

V usage is TRBV7-3 and J usage is TRBJ2-1; 8 bases match TRBD2. CDR3 length equals 14 residues. After removal of 5 bases from V and 7 bases from J, the junction contained 7 bases not matched to a gene. CDR1 and CDR2 from the germline V gene are SGHTA and FQGTGA. The CDR3 is CASSLLAAGNEQFF. CDR3 DNA: TGTGCCAGCAGCCTACTAGCGGCGGGGAATGAGCAGTTCTTC.

This clone was picked up a small number of times. The chain is built from TRBV7-2 and TRBJ1-6, with D unclear. V lost 3 bases and J lost 6, with 12 bases in between. The CDR3 runs 15 residues. CDR1 is SGHTA and CDR2 is FQGNSA in the germline V gene. The CDR3 sequence is CASSFSGLTNSPLHF. The CDR3, as DNA: TGTGCCAGCAGCTTCAGCGGACTGACTAATTCACCCCTCCACTTT.

The chain uses TRBV19 and TRBJ2-1; 14 bases align to TRBD2. Germline values: CDR1 LNHDA, CDR2 SQIVND (reference sequence). The junction had 10 bases not matched to a gene; V was cut back by 5 bases and J by 10 bases. CDR3 length: 16 residues. The CDR3 DNA reads TGTGCCAGTAGTCCAGGGACTAGCGGGAGAATCCTGGAGCAGTTCTTC. Translating it yields CASSPGTSGRILEQFF.

The rearrangement uses TRBV5-1 and TRBJ1-1; D may be TRBD1 (5 bases). CDR3 length: 18 amino acids. Trimming removed 4 bases from V and 0 bases from J, with 22 bases in between. Germline V gene sequence: CDR1 SGHRS, CDR2 YFSETQ. CDR3 DNA: TGCGCCAGCAGCCACTTCCCTGGACACCTCATCATGAACACTGAAGCTTTCTTT. This gives the protein CASSHFPGHLIMNTEAFF.

CDR3: CASRAGVADTQYF. CDR3 DNA sequence: TGTGCCAGCAGGGCCGGGGTGGCAGATACGCAGTATTTT. V and J are TRBV6-5 and TRBJ2-3; weak D call: TRBD2 (5 bases). Germline values: CDR1 MNHEY, CDR2 SVGAGI. The V end lost 6 bases, the J end lost 4 bases, and 11 bases lay between the germline ends. The CDR3 runs to 13 residues.

This chain joins TRBV6-5 and TRBJ1-2; 10 bases agree with TRBD1. Germline values: CDR1 MNHEY, CDR2 SVGAGI. V was pared by 2 bases and J by 1 base, with 1 base of the junction left unmatched. The CDR3 spans 15 residues. CDR3: CASSYRDRGNYGYTF. As DNA, the CDR3 is TGTGCCAGCAGTTACCGGGACAGGGGTAACTATGGCTACACCTTC.

CDR3 region: CATSREIAGGPTDTQYF. The CDR3 DNA reads as TGTGCCACCAGCAGAGAGATAGCGGGAGGACCCACAGATACGCAGTATTTT. The chain uses TRBV15 and TRBJ2-3; 10 bases fit TRBD2. V trimming: 0 bases; J trimming: 2 bases; junction bases outside the gene matches: 5. CDR3 length: 17 amino acids. Germline CDR1 reads LNHNV; CDR2 reads YYDKDF (reference sequence). Looking up the rest from reference TRBV15 and TRBJ2-3 gives the full variable domain: DAMVIQNPRYQVTQFGKPVTLSCSQTLNHNVMYWYQQKSSQAPKLLFHYYDKDFNNEADTPDNFQSRRPNTSFCFLDIRSPGLGDTAMYLCATSREIAGGPTDTQYFGPGTRLTVL.

The chain couples TRBV16 to TRBJ1-2, with D perhaps TRBD1 (5 bases). Deletions cut 0 bases from V and 6 bases from J, with 14 bases between. The germline CDR1 and CDR2 sequences are KGHSY and FQNENV. The CDR3 covers 15 residues. The chain's CDR3 is CASSQSPGLGDGYTF. CDR3 in DNA: TGTGCCAGCAGCCAATCGCCGGGCTTAGGGGATGGCTACACCTTC.

The chain is built from TRBV30 and TRBJ1-1; weak D call: TRBD1 (6 bases). The germline V gene has CDR1 GTSNPN and CDR2 SVGIG (reference sequence). The germline V and J ends were trimmed by 8 bases and 4 bases, with 14 bases remaining between them. The CDR3 runs to 12 residues. The CDR3, as DNA: TGTGCCAGTAATGGGGGCGGCACTGAAGCTTTCTTT. Translation: CASNGGGTEAFF.

The J gene is TRBJ1-5, the V gene TRBV7-8; 8 nucleotides agree with TRBD1. Trimming cost V 5 bases and J 7 bases; bases outside gene matches: 10. The CDR3 consists of 15 residues. Germline loops: CDR1 SGHVS, CDR2 FQNEAQ. The CDR3 nucleotides are TGTGCCAGCAGCGGAACGACAGGGGACTGGCAGCCCCAGCATTTT. It yields the protein CASSGTTGDWQPQHF.

The chain employs TRBV7-9 and TRBJ2-5, with TRBD1 matching 11 bases. The CDR3 has 19 amino acids. Germline CDR1 and CDR2: SEHNR and FQNEAQ (reference sequence). Trimming at V came to 1 base and at J to 5 bases, leaving 15 bases not matched to a gene. The CDR3 DNA follows: TGTGCCAGCAGCTTAGGGACAGGGGGCAGCTCTCTAGGTATGGAGACCCAGTACTTC. Amino acid sequence: CASSLGTGGSSLGMETQYF. The full variable domain, its missing parts supplied by reference TRBV7-9 and TRBJ2-5, is DTGVSQNPRHKITKRGQNVTFRCDPISEHNRLYWYRQTLGQGPEFLTYFQNEAQLEKSRLLSDRFSAERPKGSFSTLEIQRTEQGDSAMYLCASSLGTGGSSLGMETQYFGPGTRLLVL.

Only one count was recorded for this clone. The V call is TRBV6-5, the J call TRBJ1-4, with D unresolved. CDR1 MNHEY and CDR2 SVGAGI come from the germline V gene. V shed 8 bases and J shed 2 bases, with 15 bases lying between them. This CDR3 comprises 15 residues. The CDR3, as DNA: TGTGCCAGCTCTGAGACGGCGGGCACTAATGAAAAACTGTTTTTT. This codes for CASSETAGTNEKLFF.

The chain combines TRBV5-1 with TRBJ1-4; 9 bases line up with TRBD1. The CDR3 has 15 amino acids. V gave up 4 bases and J gave up 4 bases; unmatched junction bases: 5. The germline V gene encodes CDR1 SGHRS and CDR2 YFSETQ. CDR3 sequence reads: CASSPRQGGNEKLFF. In DNA form, the CDR3 reads TGCGCCAGCAGCCCACGACAGGGGGGTAATGAAAAACTGTTTTTT.

The CDR3 here is CASTRASSGNTIYF. The DNA of the CDR3 is TGTGCCAGCACCAGGGCAAGCTCTGGAAACACCATATATTTT. The chain employs TRBV2 and TRBJ1-3, with D perhaps matching TRBD1 (5 bases). This CDR3 contains 14 residues. V lost 7 bases and J lost 0, with 10 bases in between. Germline CDR1 reads SNHLY; CDR2 reads FYNNEI.

This clone was seen only a few times. The chain combines TRBV6-5 with TRBJ1-3, with D tentatively TRBD1 (6 bases). The V and J ends lost 8 bases and 7 bases respectively, with 12 bases between them. This CDR3 contains 12 residues. Germline V lookup: CDR1 MNHEY, CDR2 SVGAGI. The CDR3 DNA reads as TGTGCCAGCGGGGGGAGGGGGAACACCATATATTTT. It is translated as CASGGRGNTIYF.

Comments on this clone: The germline gene is not matched at one end of the junction; a read error may be the cause. This rearrangement joins TRBV2 to TRBJ2-5; no definite D call. The CDR3 loop spans 14 amino acids. CDR1 and CDR2 (germline): SNHLY, FYNNEI. The CDR3 bases are TGTGCCAGCAGTGAGGTCCTAACTCAAGCGACCCAGTACTTC. Its protein product is CASSEVLTQATQYF. Full variable domain (missing parts from reference TRBV2 and TRBJ2-5): EPEVTQTPSHQVTQMGQEVILRCVPISNHLYFYWYRQILGQKVEFLVSFYNNEISEKSEIFDDQFSVERPDGSNFTLKIRSTKLEDSAMYFCASSEVLTQATQYFGPGTRLLVL.

The rearrangement joins TRBV15 to TRBJ2-4, with D tentatively TRBD2 (5 bases). The CDR3 extends over 14 amino acids. V lost 1 base and J 7 bases, leaving 11 bases between the germline ends. The germline V gene encodes CDR1 LNHNV and CDR2 YYDKDF (reference sequence). CDR3 amino acids: CATSRAGGGNIQYF. DNA of the CDR3: TGTGCCACCAGCAGAGCTGGCGGCGGGAACATTCAGTACTTC.

This clone was seen once. The chain is built from TRBV18 and TRBJ2-6; 8 bases align to TRBD1. From germline, CDR1 is KGHSH and CDR2 LQKENI. After removal of 4 bases from V and 0 bases from J, the junction contained 5 bases not matched to a gene. The CDR3 extends over 17 amino acids. CDR3 protein: CASSLGTGSSGANVLTF. The CDR3 DNA reads TGTGCCAGCTCACTGGGGACAGGCAGCTCTGGGGCCAACGTCCTGACTTTC.

On this clone: This same CDR3 is encoded by further DNA sequences in the sample. This sequence joins TRBV6-5 and TRBJ1-1; 7 positions match TRBD1. CDR1 is MNHEY, CDR2 SVGAGI, per germline. Losses at the gene ends were 6 bases for V and 4 bases for J; bases not matched to a gene: 5. This CDR3 is built from 13 residues. CDR3: CASSTTGATEAFF. Written as DNA, the CDR3 is TGTGCCAGCAGCACAACAGGGGCCACTGAAGCTTTCTTT.

V gene TRBV30 combines with J gene TRBJ1-4, with 8 bases identical to TRBD1. CDR3 length: 15 residues. Germline CDR1 reads GTSNPN; CDR2 reads SVGIG (reference sequence). Trimming took 3 bases from V and 2 from J; bases not matched to a gene: 5. CDR3: CAWRSGGGTNEKLFF. In DNA, the CDR3 is TGTGCCTGGAGATCAGGGGGCGGCACTAATGAAAAACTGTTTTTT.

CDR3 DNA sequence: TGTGCCAGCAGTGTTCAGGGGCGCTATGGCTACACCTTC. Its protein product is CASSVQGRYGYTF. This chain uses TRBV2 with TRBJ1-2, with D perhaps matching TRBD1 (6 bases). Germline V gives CDR1 SNHLY, CDR2 FYNNEI. The CDR3 is 13 amino acids. The V end was cut by 4 bases, the J end by 4 bases, with 10 bases between.

The J gene is TRBJ1-2, the V gene TRBV11-2, with 8 bases lining up with TRBD1. Germline V gene sequence: CDR1 SGHAT, CDR2 FQNNGV. There are 17 residues in the CDR3. V was clipped by 6 bases and J by 0 bases; unmatched bases: 12. The CDR3 bases are TGTGCCAGCAGTTCGTTAGGACAGGGCCTAGCTAACTATGGCTACACCTTC. Its translation: CASSSLGQGLANYGYTF.

This CDR3 reads CASTSAGLNEQFF. Here the CDR3 DNA reads TGTGCCAGCACCTCAGCGGGGTTGAATGAGCAGTTCTTC. The chain employs TRBV27 and TRBJ2-1; 7 bases align to TRBD2. V shed 7 bases, J shed 7 bases, and the junction held 7 bases outside the gene matches. Per the germline V gene, CDR1 is MNHEY and CDR2 is SMNVEV (reference sequence). The CDR3 covers 13 residues.

CDR3 in amino acids: CASSSRQGNSPLHF. The CDR3 DNA follows: TGTGCCAGCAGCTCGCGACAGGGGAATTCACCCCTCCACTTT. The rearrangement uses TRBV7-6 and TRBJ1-6; 8 positions agree with TRBD1. Germline trimming cut 4 bases from V and 7 bases from J; bases unmatched to any gene: 3. There are 14 residues in the CDR3. From germline, CDR1 is SGHVS and CDR2 FNYEAQ. The variable domain in full, with the rest retrieved from reference TRBV7-6 and TRBJ1-6, is GAGVSQSPRYKVTKRGQDVALRCDPISGHVSLYWYRQALGQGPEFLTYFNYEAQQDKSGLPNDRFSAERPEGSISTLTIQRTEQRDSAMYRCASSSRQGNSPLHFGNGTRLTVT.

V usage is TRBV6-2 or TRBV6-3 and J usage is TRBJ1-2; TRBD1 matches 10 bases. Trimming cost V 5 bases and J 3 bases; bases outside gene matches: 3. Germline CDR1 is MNHEY and CDR2 is SVGEGT. This CDR3 region has 14 residues. CDR3 amino acids: CASSRQGADYGYTF. In nucleotides, the CDR3 is TGTGCCAGCAGTCGACAGGGGGCTGACTATGGCTACACCTTC.

The chain employs TRBV30 and TRBJ1-2; D perhaps matches TRBD1 (5 bases). Trimming took 2 bases from V and 8 from J, leaving 9 bases between them. The CDR3 loop spans 11 amino acids. Germline loops: CDR1 GTSNPN, CDR2 SVGIG (reference sequence). CDR3 nucleotide sequence: TGTGCCTGGAGTCACAGGACAGGCTACACCTTC. Protein: CAWSHRTGYTF.

This chain links TRBV29-1 with TRBJ2-3; 14 bases map to TRBD2. Losses at the gene ends were 6 bases for V and 3 bases for J; bases not matched to a gene: 11. The V gene's germline CDR1 is SQVTM and CDR2 ANQGSEA. CDR3 size: 17 residues. In DNA, the CDR3 is TGCAGCGTCAGACTAGCGGGAGGGCCGGGACGAACAGATACGCAGTATTTT. Its translation: CSVRLAGGPGRTDTQYF.